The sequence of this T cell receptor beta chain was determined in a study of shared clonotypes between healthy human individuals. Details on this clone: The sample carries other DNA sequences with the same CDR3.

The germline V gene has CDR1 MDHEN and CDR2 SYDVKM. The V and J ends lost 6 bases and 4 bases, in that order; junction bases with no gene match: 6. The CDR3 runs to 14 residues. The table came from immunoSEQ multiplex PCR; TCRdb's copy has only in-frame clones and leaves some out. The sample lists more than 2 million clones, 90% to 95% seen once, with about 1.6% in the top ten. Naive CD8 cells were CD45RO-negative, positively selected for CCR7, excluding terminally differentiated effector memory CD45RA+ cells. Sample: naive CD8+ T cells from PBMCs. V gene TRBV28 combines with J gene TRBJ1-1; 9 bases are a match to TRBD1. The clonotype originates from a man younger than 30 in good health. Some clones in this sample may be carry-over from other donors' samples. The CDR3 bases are TGTGCCAGCAGGTTAGACAGGGGGGGCACTGAAGCTTTCTTT. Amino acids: CASRLDRGGTEAFF.